Shown below are 19 T cell receptor beta chains from a single sample sequenced in a study of radiotherapy plus CTLA-4 blockade in lung cancer. The method was immunoSEQ multiplex PCR; TCRdb's version includes in-frame clones alone and lacks a portion of them. The sample comprises more than 55,000 clones, approximately 82% of which are singletons, and around 6.6% rests with the top ten. Specimen: peripheral blood, collected from a patient treated with radiotherapy plus ipilimumab. The receptors stem from a human donor with non-small cell lung cancer whose response to radiotherapy plus ipilimumab could not be evaluated.

V and J are TRBV4-3 and TRBJ1-3; no clear D. Per germline, CDR1 LGHNA and CDR2 YSLEER. The V end was cut by 0 bases, the J end by 3 bases, with 12 bases between. The CDR3 is 16 residues long. DNA of the CDR3: TGCGCCAGCAGCCAAGAAGAGCGAGAGGGTGGAAACACCATATATTTT. It is translated as CASSQEEREGGNTIYF.

Comment on this clone: The junction departs from the called germline gene at one end, perhaps through a read error. This chain uses TRBV27 with TRBJ2-5, with D uncertain. Germline lookup yields CDR1 MNHEY and CDR2 SMNVEV (reference sequence). The CDR3 consists of 12 residues. CDR3 sequence: CASRGFQEAQYF. The CDR3 nucleotides read TGTGCCAGCAGAGGTTTCCAAGAGGCCCAGTACTTC.

The chain carries TRBV7-2 and TRBJ2-7; TRBD2 matches 9 bases. With V trimmed by 0 bases and J by 9 bases, 12 bases remained unmatched. CDR3 size: 16 residues. CDR1 is SGHTA, CDR2 FQGNSA, per germline. CDR3 bases: TGTGCCAGCAGCTTAGCAAGACTAGCGGATTCCTTGGGGCAGTACTTC. As protein: CASSLARLADSLGQYF.

In this sample, this clone turned up once. The chain recombines TRBV29-1 with TRBJ1-5; tentative D call: TRBD1 (6 bases). CDR3 length equals 12 residues. Trimming took off 4 bases at V and 3 bases at J, with 7 bases between the two ends. Germline-derived CDR1 and CDR2 are SQVTM and ANQGSEA. CDR3 sequence: CSVAGDNQPQHF. The CDR3 nucleotides read TGCAGCGTTGCAGGGGACAATCAGCCCCAGCATTTT.

This clone was observed a handful of times. The V call is TRBV27, the J call TRBJ2-1; 14 bases agree with TRBD2. Trimming cost V 3 bases and J 7 bases; bases outside gene matches: 11. The CDR3 is made up of 18 amino acids. The germline gives CDR1 MNHEY, CDR2 SMNVEV (reference sequence). CDR3 residues: CASSFYRLAGGHWNEQFF. CDR3 bases: TGTGCCAGCAGTTTCTATAGACTAGCGGGGGGGCATTGGAATGAGCAGTTCTTC.

J is TRBJ2-7 and V is TRBV7-2; 7 bases map to TRBD2. Germline CDR1 and CDR2: SGHTA and FQGNSA. CDR3 size: 13 residues. V was pared by 5 bases and J by 4 bases, with 5 bases of the junction left unmatched. The CDR3 DNA reads TGTGCCAGCAGCGGCGGGAGTAGGTACGAGCAGTACTTC. Translating gives CASSGGSRYEQYF.

Remarks on this clone: A read error may account for a junction end that differs from germline. This sequence joins TRBV18 and TRBJ2-3; 7 bases are shared with TRBD2. Per the germline V gene, CDR1 is KGHSH and CDR2 is LQKENI. The CDR3 totals 12 residues. CDR3 residues: CASSPRGRGVDF. CDR3 in DNA: TGTGCCAGCTCACCGCGGGGGAGGGGAGTGGATTTT. Based on the CDR3 plus reference TRBV18 and TRBJ2-3, the full variable domain is NAGVMQNPRHLVRRRGQEARLRCSPMKGHSHVYWYRQLPEEGLKFMVYLQKENIIDESGMPKERFSAEFPKEGPSILRIQQVVRGDSAAYFCASSPRGRGVDFGPGTRLTVL.

V gene TRBV29-1 combines with J gene TRBJ2-2; D perhaps matches TRBD1 (5 bases). This CDR3 has 12 residues. Trimming stripped 7 bases from V and 6 bases from J, with 12 bases between. CDR1 and CDR2 from the germline V gene are SQVTM and ANQGSEA. CDR3 DNA sequence: TGCAGCGCAGGGTCAGGCGCCGGGGAGCTGTTTTTT. Amino acid sequence: CSAGSGAGELFF.

The chain links TRBV4-3 to TRBJ2-3, with 12 positions matching TRBD2. With V trimmed by 4 bases and J by 3 bases, 5 bases remained unmatched. CDR1 and CDR2 from the germline V gene are LGHNA and YSLEER. The CDR3 loop spans 16 amino acids. This CDR3 is CASSRRTSGATDTQYF. The DNA for the CDR3 is TGCGCCAGCAGCCGTCGGACTAGCGGGGCGACAGATACGCAGTATTTT.

Only a few counts were recorded for this clone. This chain uses TRBV13 with TRBJ2-2; D is ambiguous. The ends were cut back, 5 bases at V and 4 bases at J, with 8 bases in the middle. Germline CDR1 is PRHDT and CDR2 is FYEKMQ (reference sequence). The CDR3 contains 13 residues. CDR3 residues: CASSPDFTGELFF. DNA for the CDR3: TGTGCCAGCAGCCCTGACTTCACCGGGGAGCTGTTTTTT.

This chain links TRBV19 with TRBJ1-5, with 8 bases lining up with TRBD1. The CDR3 contains 16 residues. After removal of 4 bases from V and 5 bases from J, the junction contained 10 bases not matched to a gene. Germline CDR1 and CDR2: LNHDA and SQIVND (reference sequence). CDR3 amino acids: CASSTLGQGDHQPQHF. The DNA of the CDR3 is TGTGCCAGTAGTACCCTAGGACAGGGCGATCATCAGCCCCAGCATTTT.

The rearrangement links TRBV9 to TRBJ2-5; D is perhaps TRBD2 (6 bases). The germline V gene has CDR1 SGDLS and CDR2 YYNGEE. The V gene lost 4 bases and the J gene lost 2 bases, with 12 bases spanning the gap. The CDR3 contains 14 residues. The CDR3 loop reads CASSFGTLQETQYF. The DNA of the CDR3 is TGTGCCAGCAGCTTCGGGACTCTTCAAGAGACCCAGTACTTC. Looking up the rest from reference TRBV9 and TRBJ2-5 gives the full variable domain: DSGVTQTPKHLITATGQRVTLRCSPRSGDLSVYWYQQSLDQGLQFLIQYYNGEERAKGNILERFSAQQFPDLHSELNLSSLELGDSALYFCASSFGTLQETQYFGPGTRLLVL.

The rearrangement uses TRBV9 and TRBJ1-1; 9 nucleotides align to TRBD1. The CDR3 has 16 amino acids. V shed 0 bases, J shed 1 base, and the junction held 4 bases outside the gene matches. Per germline, CDR1 SGDLS and CDR2 YYNGEE. As DNA, the CDR3 is TGTGCCAGCAGCGTAGAGGGGACAGGGCCGAACACTGAAGCTTTCTTT. Translated, it gives CASSVEGTGPNTEAFF.

CDR3 coding DNA: TGTGCCAGCAGCTTATTCGGGACTAGAGGTGAGCAGTTCTTC. Protein sequence: CASSLFGTRGEQFF. The chain has TRBV7-2 and TRBJ2-1, with 8 bases that match TRBD2. Germline CDR1 reads SGHTA; CDR2 reads FQGNSA. The CDR3 is 14 amino acids. Trimming removed 2 bases from V and 9 bases from J; junction bases left unmatched: 6.

This chain uses TRBV5-1 with TRBJ2-3, with D unresolved. Trimming cost V 4 bases and J 6 bases, with 24 bases left between them. This CDR3 is built from 17 residues. The germline V gene encodes CDR1 SGHRS and CDR2 YFSETQ. The CDR3 DNA is TGCGCCAGCAGCCCGGTCCCTAGTCGTGCCTTTAGGGATACGCAGTATTTT. Amino acids: CASSPVPSRAFRDTQYF. Complete variable domain (other parts from reference TRBV5-1 and TRBJ2-3): KAGVTQTPRYLIKTRGQQVTLSCSPISGHRSVSWYQQTPGQGLQFLFEYFSETQRNKGNFPGRFSGRQFSNSRSEMNVSTLELGDSALYLCASSPVPSRAFRDTQYFGPGTRLTVL.

J is TRBJ2-1 and V is TRBV5-4, with 8 bases matching TRBD2. Germline CDR1 is SGHNT and CDR2 is YYREEE (reference sequence). This CDR3 spans 16 amino acids. After removal of 0 bases from V and 0 bases from J, the junction contained 2 bases not matched to a gene. CDR3 coding DNA: TGTGCCAGCAGCTTGGCCGGGACTAGCTCCTACAATGAGCAGTTCTTC. It codes for CASSLAGTSSYNEQFF.

The chain couples TRBV29-1 to TRBJ2-3; maybe TRBD2 (6 bases). The CDR3 is 13 amino acids. The germline V gene has CDR1 SQVTM and CDR2 ANQGSEA. V was clipped by 4 bases and J by 5 bases, with 13 bases between them. DNA for the CDR3: TGCAGCGTTGGGCCTAGCGCGATAGATACGCAGTATTTT. Translation: CSVGPSAIDTQYF.

The rearrangement links TRBV27 to TRBJ2-2; 8 nucleotides agree with TRBD1. The V and J ends lost 6 bases and 4 bases, in that order; junction bases with no gene match: 13. Per the germline V gene, CDR1 is MNHEY and CDR2 is SMNVEV (reference sequence). The CDR3 has 17 residues. CDR3 sequence: CASRTNRGSVRTGELFF. The CDR3 DNA reads as TGTGCCAGCAGGACTAACAGGGGGAGTGTTCGCACCGGGGAGCTGTTTTTT.

The gene calls are TRBV4-3 and TRBJ1-4; 9 bases line up with TRBD1. Unmatched junction bases numbered 9, after V lost 5 bases and J lost 8 bases. CDR3 size: 15 residues. Per germline, CDR1 LGHNA and CDR2 YSLEER. The CDR3 loop reads CASSYLGQGSEKLFF. The CDR3 DNA reads TGCGCCAGCAGCTACCTAGGACAGGGGAGCGAAAAACTGTTTTTT.